This T cell receptor beta chain is drawn from a study of T-cell reconstitution after alpha-beta-depleted transplantation in children. This clonotype occurred many times. This sample's TCRbeta library carried unique molecular identifier barcodes. From the PCR reads, TCRdb called clonotypes with MiXCR, one entry per CDR3 protein. The sample records about 600,000 distinct CDR3 sequences, roughly a tenth being singletons. The starting material was PBMCs from the stem cell graft donor, obtained from the stem cell graft. The sequence came from a human donor who donated a stem cell graft to a child with acute myeloid leukemia.

The DNA of the CDR3 is TGCAGTGCTAGAGATCCCCTAGCGGGAGTAACTGAGCAGTTCTTC. It specifies CSARDPLAGVTEQFF. V usage is TRBV20-1 and J usage is TRBJ2-1; 10 bases are shared with TRBD2. CDR1 and CDR2 from the germline V gene are DFQATT and SNEGSKA (reference sequence). The V gene end was trimmed by 0 bases and the J gene end by 9 bases; junction bases not matched to a gene: 8. The CDR3 totals 15 residues.